The source of this T cell receptor (beta chain) is a study of radiotherapy plus CTLA-4 blockade in lung cancer (dated by TCRdb to between 2017 and 2018). Regarding the complete study: Objective responses were observed in 18% of enrolled patients, and disease control was achieved in approximately 30%. The research as a whole found: The strongest predictors of response were reported to be early dynamic shifts in blood T cell clones along with a rise in serum interferon-beta following radiation. TCR clones derived from tumors expanded in peripheral blood after treatment with radiotherapy and ipilimumab.

The study tested focal radiation therapy combined with CTLA-4 blockade (ipilimumab) in patients with chemo-refractory metastatic non-small-cell lung cancer. From the cysteine up to the phenylalanine, the CDR3 has a length of 15 residues. Only the CDR3 DNA is retained, 45 bases long and in frame from the first base. After removal of 6 bases from V and 0 bases from J, the junction retains 6 bases not matched to a gene. Looking up the germline V gene (reference sequence) yields CDR1 LNHDA and CDR2 SQIVND. A note on this clone: Its antigen is unknown. Per-base qualities were not stored, and no clone one base away is much larger.

Libraries came from the immunoSEQ multiplex PCR assay. Sourced from immuneACCESS, this table was stored by TCRdb with only in-frame sequences that have V and J called. A share of the clones is absent; for the studies checked, an unresolved V gene accounts for under half, and the remainder has no known explanation. The sample records about 19,000 clones, about 82% of which are singletons. The ten largest account for roughly a quarter of the sample. Rearrangement joined TRBV19 to TRBJ2-3, with 7 middle bases fitting TRBD1. Sequencing was performed on peripheral blood, taken from a patient treated with radiotherapy plus ipilimumab. The receptor's source is a human donor with non-small cell lung cancer whose response to radiotherapy plus ipilimumab could not be evaluated. The CDR3 is CASSTGQTSTDTQYF. The sequenced DNA: TGTGCCAGTAGCACGGGACAGACTAGCACAGATACGCAGTATTTT.